This T cell receptor beta chain was identified during a study of blood T cell repertoires in COVID-19. Background on the study: Sites in the United States, Italy and Spain provided acute and convalescent COVID-19 samples. PBMCs, B-cell-depleted T cells, or T cells provided the cDNA or gDNA that made up the material.

Source study methods: Reference gene primers were amplified, and this amplification served to estimate nucleated cell counts. Profiled with immunoSEQ multiplex PCR; TCRdb holds only in-frame clones, not every one. Clonal size and the V and J genes are those of that table, whereas D and trimming came from the DNA. The sample consists of 310,000 or so clones, around 92% of them appearing once. Unmatched junction bases numbered 4, after V lost 2 bases and J lost 0 bases. Germline V gene data show CDR1 as KGHSH and CDR2 as LQKENI. The CDR3 is 16 residues long. The receptor comes from a man younger than 30 who had recovered from COVID-19. The specimen sequenced was peripheral blood. The chain couples TRBV18 to TRBJ2-7; 10 bases match TRBD1. Here the CDR3 reads CASSPKGQGTSYEQYF. CDR3 DNA: TGTGCCAGCTCACCAAAGGGACAGGGGACCTCCTACGAGCAGTACTTC.